This T cell receptor beta chain came from a study of blood T cell repertoires in COVID-19. Study information: Material from acute and convalescent COVID-19 was sourced from the United States, Italy and Spain. From T cells, B-cell-depleted T cells, or PBMCs came the material, which was cDNA or gDNA.

Profiling relied on immunoSEQ multiplex PCR, and the TCRdb table lists in-frame clones only, not all of them. The sample has fewer than 200,000 clones, about four fifths seen once; the top ten hold approximately 8%. The V gene end was trimmed by 4 bases and the J gene end by 2 bases; junction bases not matched to a gene: 2. The CDR3 runs 16 residues. Germline loops: CDR1 KGHSH, CDR2 LQKENI. The source is an older woman with COVID-19, enrolled during active disease. Material for sequencing was peripheral blood. V and J are TRBV18 and TRBJ2-3; TRBD2 aligns across 14 bases. CDR3 sequence (DNA): TGTGCCAGCTCACGGGGACTAGCGGGAGTCACAGATACGCAGTATTTT. Translated: CASSRGLAGVTDTQYF.